This TCR beta chain was captured by sequencing in a study of blood T cell repertoires in COVID-19. In the original processing: Using reference gene primer amplification, nucleated cell counts were estimated. Assay: immunoSEQ multiplex PCR; the TCRdb copy retains only in-frame clones and omits some. V and J calls and clone size are as listed in that table; D and trimming were resolved from the DNA. The data contain more than 10,000 clones, roughly nine tenths of them singletons. The germline V and J ends were trimmed by 6 bases and 7 bases, with 12 bases remaining between them. This CDR3 has 12 amino acids. CDR1 and CDR2 from the germline V gene are MNHEY and SVGEGT.

The origin of this receptor is a man in his 70s with active COVID-19. Sequencing was performed on peripheral blood. V gene TRBV6-2 or TRBV6-3 combines with J gene TRBJ1-1; D is uncertain. Here the CDR3 reads CASSPMRFEAFF. The CDR3, as DNA: TGTGCCAGCAGCCCCATGAGGTTTGAAGCTTTCTTT.